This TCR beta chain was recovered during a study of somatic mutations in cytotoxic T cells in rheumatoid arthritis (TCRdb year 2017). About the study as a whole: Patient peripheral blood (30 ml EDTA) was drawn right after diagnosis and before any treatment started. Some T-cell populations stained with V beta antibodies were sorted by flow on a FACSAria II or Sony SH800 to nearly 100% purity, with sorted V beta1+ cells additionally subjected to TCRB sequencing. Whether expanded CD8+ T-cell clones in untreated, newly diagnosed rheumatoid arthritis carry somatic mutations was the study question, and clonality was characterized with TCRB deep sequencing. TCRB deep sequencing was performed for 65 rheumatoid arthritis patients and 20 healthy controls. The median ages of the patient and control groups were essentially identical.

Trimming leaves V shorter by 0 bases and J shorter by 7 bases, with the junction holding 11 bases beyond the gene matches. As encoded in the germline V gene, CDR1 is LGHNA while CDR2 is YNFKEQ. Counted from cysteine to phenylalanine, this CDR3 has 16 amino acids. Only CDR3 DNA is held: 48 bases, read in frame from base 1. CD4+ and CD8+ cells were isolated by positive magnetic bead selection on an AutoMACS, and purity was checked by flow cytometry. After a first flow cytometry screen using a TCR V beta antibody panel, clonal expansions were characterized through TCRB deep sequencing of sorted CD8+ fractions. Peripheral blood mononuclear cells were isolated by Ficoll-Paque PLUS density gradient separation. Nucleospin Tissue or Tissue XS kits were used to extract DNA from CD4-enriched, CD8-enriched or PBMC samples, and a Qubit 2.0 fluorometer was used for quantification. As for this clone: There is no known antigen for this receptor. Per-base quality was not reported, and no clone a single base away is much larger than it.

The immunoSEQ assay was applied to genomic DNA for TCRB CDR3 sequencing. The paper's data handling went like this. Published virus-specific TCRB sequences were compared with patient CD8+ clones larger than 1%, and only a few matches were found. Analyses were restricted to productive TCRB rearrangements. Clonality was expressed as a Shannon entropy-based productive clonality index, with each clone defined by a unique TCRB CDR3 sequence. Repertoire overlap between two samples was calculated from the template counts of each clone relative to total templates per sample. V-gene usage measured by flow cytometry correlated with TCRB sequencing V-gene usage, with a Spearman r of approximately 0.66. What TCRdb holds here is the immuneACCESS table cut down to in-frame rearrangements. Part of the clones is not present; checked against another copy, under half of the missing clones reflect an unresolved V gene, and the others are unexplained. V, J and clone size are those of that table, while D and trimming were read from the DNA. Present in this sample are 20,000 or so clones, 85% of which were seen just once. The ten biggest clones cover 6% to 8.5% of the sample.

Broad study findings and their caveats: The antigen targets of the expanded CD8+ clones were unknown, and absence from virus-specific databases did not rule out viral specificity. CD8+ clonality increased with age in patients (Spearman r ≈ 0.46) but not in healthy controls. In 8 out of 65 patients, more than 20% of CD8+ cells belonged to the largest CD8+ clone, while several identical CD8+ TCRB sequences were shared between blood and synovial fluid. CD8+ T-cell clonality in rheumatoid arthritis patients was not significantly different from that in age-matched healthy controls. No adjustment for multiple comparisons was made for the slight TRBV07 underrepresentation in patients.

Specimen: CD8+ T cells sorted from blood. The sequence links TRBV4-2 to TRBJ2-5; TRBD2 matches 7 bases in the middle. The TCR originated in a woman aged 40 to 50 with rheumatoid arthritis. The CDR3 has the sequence CASSQDSSGASGTQYF. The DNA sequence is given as TGTGCCAGCAGCCAAGATTCAAGCGGGGCCTCGGGGACCCAGTACTTC.